These 3 T cell receptor beta chains came from one sample sequenced in a study of monozygotic twins with inflammatory bowel disease. TCRdb re-called the 5' RACE reads and shows each CDR3 protein once, DNA omitted. The repertoire table contains 400,000 or so distinct CDR3 sequences. Sequenced material: blood. The receptors stem from a human donor with ulcerative colitis or Crohn's disease, or a healthy co-twin of an affected twin (not recorded which).

This chain joins TRBV7-2 and TRBJ1-2. The CDR3 spans 14 residues. Germline V lookup: CDR1 SGHTA, CDR2 FQGNSA. The CDR3: CASSAQGGNYGYTF.

The CDR3 is CSAAILGQGAKNIQYF. The chain links TRBV20-1 to TRBJ2-4; TCRdb reports TRBD1, a call that lacks DNA to check it against. Germline V gene data show CDR1 as DFQATT and CDR2 as SNEGSKA (reference sequence). This CDR3 has 16 amino acids.

The chain carries TRBV4-2 and TRBJ2-2. This CDR3 is 14 amino acids long. Germline CDR1 is LGHNA and CDR2 is YNFKEQ. The CDR3 sequence: CASSQEGFAGELFF.